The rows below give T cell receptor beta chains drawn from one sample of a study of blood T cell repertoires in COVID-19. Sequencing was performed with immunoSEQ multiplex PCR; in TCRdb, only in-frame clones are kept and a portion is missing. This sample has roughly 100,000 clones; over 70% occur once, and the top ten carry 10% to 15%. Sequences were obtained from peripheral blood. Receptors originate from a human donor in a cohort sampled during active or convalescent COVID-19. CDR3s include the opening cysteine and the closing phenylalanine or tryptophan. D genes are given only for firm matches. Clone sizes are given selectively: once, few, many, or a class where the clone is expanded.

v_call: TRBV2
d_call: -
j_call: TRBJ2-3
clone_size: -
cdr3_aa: CASSAKLAADTQYF
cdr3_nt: TGTGCCAGCAGCGCTAAACTAGCAGCAGATACGCAGTATTTT

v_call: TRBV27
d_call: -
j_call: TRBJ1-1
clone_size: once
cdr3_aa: CASSSRSLNTEAFF
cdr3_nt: TGTGCCAGCAGTTCCCGGTCCCTGAACACTGAAGCTTTCTTT

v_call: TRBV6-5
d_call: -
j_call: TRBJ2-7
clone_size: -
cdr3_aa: CASRFQGKSEQYF
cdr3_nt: TGTGCCAGCAGGTTTCAGGGAAAAAGCGAGCAGTACTTC

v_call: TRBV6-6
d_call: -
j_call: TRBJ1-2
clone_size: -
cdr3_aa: CASSPTRREDNYGYTF
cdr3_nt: TGTGCCAGCAGTCCTACTCGGCGGGAGGATAACTATGGCTACACCTTC

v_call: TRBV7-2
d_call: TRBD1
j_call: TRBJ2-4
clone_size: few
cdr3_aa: CASSLVGRGTTKNIQYF
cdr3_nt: TGTGCCAGCAGCTTAGTTGGCAGGGGGACGACCAAAAACATTCAGTACTTC

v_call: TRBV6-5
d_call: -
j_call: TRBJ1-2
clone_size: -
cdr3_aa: CASSLTGNNYGYTF
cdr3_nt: TGTGCCAGCAGTCTAACAGGGAACAACTATGGCTACACCTTC

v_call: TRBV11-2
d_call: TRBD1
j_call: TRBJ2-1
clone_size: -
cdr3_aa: CASSLAGQGAFF
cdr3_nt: TGTGCCAGCAGCTTAGCGGGACAGGGGGCGTTCTTC

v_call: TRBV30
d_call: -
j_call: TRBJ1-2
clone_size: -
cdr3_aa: CAWNWPGGTYGYTF
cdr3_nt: TGTGCCTGGAATTGGCCCGGGGGGACCTATGGCTACACCTTC

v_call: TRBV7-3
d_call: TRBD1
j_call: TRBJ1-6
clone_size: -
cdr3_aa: CASSMTGVNSPLHF
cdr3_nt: TGTGCCAGCAGCATGACAGGGGTGAATTCACCCCTCCACTTT

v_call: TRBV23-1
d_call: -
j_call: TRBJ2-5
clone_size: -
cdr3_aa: CASPSRGPWETQYF
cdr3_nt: TGCGCCAGCCCCTCCAGGGGCCCCTGGGAGACCCAGTACTTC

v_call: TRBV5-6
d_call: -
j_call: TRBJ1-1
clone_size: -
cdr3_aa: CASSLGVLEAFF
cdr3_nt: TGTGCCAGCAGCCTAGGGGTTCTTGAAGCTTTCTTT

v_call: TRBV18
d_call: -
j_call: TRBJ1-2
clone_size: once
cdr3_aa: CASSPRSAGAESGYTF
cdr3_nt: TGTGCCAGCTCACCAAGGAGTGCGGGCGCCGAGAGTGGCTACACCTTC

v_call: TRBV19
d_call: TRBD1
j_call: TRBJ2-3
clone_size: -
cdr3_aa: CASSPWDRITDTQYF
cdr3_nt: TGTGCCAGTAGTCCCTGGGACAGGATCACAGATACGCAGTATTTT

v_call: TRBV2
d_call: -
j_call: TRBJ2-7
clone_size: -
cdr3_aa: CASNGDRTGQGFYEQYF
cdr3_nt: TGTGCCAGCAACGGGGACCGGACGGGACAAGGGTTTTACGAGCAGTACTTC

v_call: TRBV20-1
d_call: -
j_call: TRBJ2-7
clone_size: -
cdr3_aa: CSASLGSGPYAGQQYF
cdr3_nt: TGCAGTGCTAGTTTAGGGAGTGGGCCCTACGCGGGCCAGCAGTACTTC

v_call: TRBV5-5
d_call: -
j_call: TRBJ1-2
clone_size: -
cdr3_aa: CASSLGGPYGYTF
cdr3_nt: TGTGCCAGCAGCTTGGGGGGGCCATATGGCTACACCTTC

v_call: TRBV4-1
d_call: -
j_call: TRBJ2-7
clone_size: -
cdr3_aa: CASSQPQGYEQYF
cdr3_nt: TGCGCCAGCAGCCAACCCCAGGGCTACGAGCAGTACTTC

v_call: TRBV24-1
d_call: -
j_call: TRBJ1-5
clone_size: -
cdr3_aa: CATQRQSNQPQHF
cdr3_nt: TGTGCCACCCAACGACAGAGCAATCAGCCCCAGCATTTT

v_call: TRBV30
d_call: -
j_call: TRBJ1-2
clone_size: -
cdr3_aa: CAWSERDYGYTF
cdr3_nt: TGTGCCTGGAGTGAACGGGACTATGGCTACACCTTC

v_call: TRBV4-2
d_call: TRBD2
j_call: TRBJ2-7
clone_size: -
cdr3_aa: CASSQASGRSYEQYF
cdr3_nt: TGTGCCAGCAGCCAAGCTAGCGGGCGATCCTACGAGCAGTACTTC

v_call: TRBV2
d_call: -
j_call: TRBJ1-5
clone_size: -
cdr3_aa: CASTGVYSNQPQHF
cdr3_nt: TGTGCCAGCACGGGAGTGTATAGCAATCAGCCCCAGCATTTT

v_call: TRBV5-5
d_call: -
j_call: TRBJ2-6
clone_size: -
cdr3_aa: CASAGSGANVLTF
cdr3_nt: TGTGCCAGCGCAGGGTCTGGGGCCAACGTCCTGACTTTC

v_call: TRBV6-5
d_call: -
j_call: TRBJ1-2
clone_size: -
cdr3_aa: CASSYSEVLGGYTF
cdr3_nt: TGTGCCAGCAGTTACTCGGAGGTCCTGGGTGGCTACACCTTC

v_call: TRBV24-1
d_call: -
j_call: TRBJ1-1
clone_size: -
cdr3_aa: CATSRRGNTEAFF
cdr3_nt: TGTGCCACGTCGCGTCGGGGAAACACTGAAGCTTTCTTT

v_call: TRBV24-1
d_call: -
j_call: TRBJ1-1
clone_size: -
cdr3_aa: CATSDTAGNTEAFF
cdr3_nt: TGTGCCACCAGTGATACCGCAGGGAACACTGAAGCTTTCTTT

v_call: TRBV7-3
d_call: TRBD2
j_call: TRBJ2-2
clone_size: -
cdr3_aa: CASSPTSGGTNTGELFF
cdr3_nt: TGTGCCAGCAGCCCGACTAGCGGGGGGACGAACACCGGGGAGCTGTTTTTT

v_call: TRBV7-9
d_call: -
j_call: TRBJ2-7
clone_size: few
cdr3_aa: CASSASYEQYF
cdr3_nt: TGTGCCAGCAGCGCGTCCTACGAGCAGTACTTC

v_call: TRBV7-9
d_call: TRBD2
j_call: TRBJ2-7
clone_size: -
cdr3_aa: CASSRAGGLYEQYF
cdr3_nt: TGTGCCAGCAGCCGCGCGGGGGGGCTCTACGAGCAGTACTTC

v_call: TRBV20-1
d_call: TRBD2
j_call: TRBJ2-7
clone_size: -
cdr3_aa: CSASSGTSGGGYEQYF
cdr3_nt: TGCAGTGCTAGTTCTGGGACTAGCGGGGGTGGGTACGAGCAGTACTTC

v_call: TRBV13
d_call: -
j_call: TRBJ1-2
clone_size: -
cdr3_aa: CASSSQQGSYGYTF
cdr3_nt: TGTGCCAGCAGCTCACAACAGGGAAGCTATGGCTACACCTTC

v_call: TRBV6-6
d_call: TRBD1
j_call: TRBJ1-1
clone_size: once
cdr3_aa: CASSYGGGPEAFF
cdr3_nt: TGTGCCAGCAGTTATGGAGGGGGCCCTGAAGCTTTCTTT

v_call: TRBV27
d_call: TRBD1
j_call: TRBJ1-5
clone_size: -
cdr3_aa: CASRQGASNQPQHF
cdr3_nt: TGTGCCAGCAGACAGGGGGCTAGCAATCAGCCCCAGCATTTT

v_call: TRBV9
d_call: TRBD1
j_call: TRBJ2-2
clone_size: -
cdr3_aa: CASSVIGTGPDTGELFF
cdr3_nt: TGTGCCAGCAGCGTAATCGGGACAGGGCCCGACACCGGGGAGCTGTTTTTT

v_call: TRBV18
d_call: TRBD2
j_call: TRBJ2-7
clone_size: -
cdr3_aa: CASSPPSGGAYEQYF
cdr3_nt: TGTGCCAGCTCACCACCTTCGGGGGGAGCCTACGAGCAGTACTTC

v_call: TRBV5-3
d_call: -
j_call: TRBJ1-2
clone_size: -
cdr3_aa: CARARAGYTF
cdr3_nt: TGTGCCAGAGCCAGGGCTGGCTACACCTTC

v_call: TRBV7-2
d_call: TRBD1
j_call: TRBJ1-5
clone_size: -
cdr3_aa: CASSLDRDQPQHF
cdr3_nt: TGTGCCAGCAGCCTGGACAGGGATCAGCCCCAGCATTTT

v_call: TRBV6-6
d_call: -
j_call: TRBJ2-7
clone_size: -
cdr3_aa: CASSPPTGNEQYF
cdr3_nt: TGTGCCAGCAGCCCGCCCACAGGGAACGAGCAGTACTTC

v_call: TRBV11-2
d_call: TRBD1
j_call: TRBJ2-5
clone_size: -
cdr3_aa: CASSPQGARTQYF
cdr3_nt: TGTGCCAGCAGCCCTCAGGGGGCGAGGACCCAGTACTTC

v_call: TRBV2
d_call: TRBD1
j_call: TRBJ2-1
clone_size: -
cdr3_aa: CASTTGSSYNEQFF
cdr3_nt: TGTGCCAGCACGACAGGGAGCTCCTACAATGAGCAGTTCTTC

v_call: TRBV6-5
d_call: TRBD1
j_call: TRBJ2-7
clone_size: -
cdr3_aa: CASSLPGTGGYEQYF
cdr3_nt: TGTGCCAGCAGCCTACCCGGGACAGGGGGTTACGAGCAGTACTTC

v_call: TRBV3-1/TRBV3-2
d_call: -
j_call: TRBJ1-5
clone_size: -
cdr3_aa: CASSQVPGSQPQHF
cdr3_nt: TGTGCCAGCAGCCAAGTACCCGGGAGCCAGCCCCAGCATTTT

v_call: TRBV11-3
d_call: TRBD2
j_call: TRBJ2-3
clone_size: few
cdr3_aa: CASSLGLAGVSGDTQYF
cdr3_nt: TGTGCCAGCAGCTTAGGGCTAGCGGGGGTCTCTGGAGATACGCAGTATTTT

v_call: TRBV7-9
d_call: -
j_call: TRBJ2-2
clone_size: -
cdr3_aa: CASSSGQGITGELFF
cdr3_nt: TGTGCCAGCAGCTCGGGGCAGGGGATTACCGGGGAGCTGTTTTTT

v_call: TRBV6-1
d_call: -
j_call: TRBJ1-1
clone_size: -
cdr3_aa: CASSEEGYTEAFF
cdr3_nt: TGTGCCAGCAGTGAGGAGGGGTACACTGAAGCTTTCTTT

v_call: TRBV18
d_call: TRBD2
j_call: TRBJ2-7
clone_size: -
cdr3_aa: CASSSTGTSGNLRNEQYF
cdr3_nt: TGTGCCAGCTCATCGACCGGGACTAGCGGGAACTTACGGAACGAGCAGTACTTC

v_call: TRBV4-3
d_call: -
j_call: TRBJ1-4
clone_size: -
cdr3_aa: CASSQDTSNEKLFF
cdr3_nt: TGCGCCAGCAGCCAAGATACCAGTAATGAAAAACTGTTTTTT

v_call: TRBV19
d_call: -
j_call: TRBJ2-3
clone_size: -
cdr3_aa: CASSIRALSTDTQYF
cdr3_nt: TGTGCCAGTAGTATCCGAGCGCTTAGCACAGATACGCAGTATTTT

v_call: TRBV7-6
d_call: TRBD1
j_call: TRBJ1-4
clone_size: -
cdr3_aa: CASSLTGGDSQLFF
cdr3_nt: TGTGCCAGCAGCTTAACAGGGGGCGACTCCCAACTGTTTTTT